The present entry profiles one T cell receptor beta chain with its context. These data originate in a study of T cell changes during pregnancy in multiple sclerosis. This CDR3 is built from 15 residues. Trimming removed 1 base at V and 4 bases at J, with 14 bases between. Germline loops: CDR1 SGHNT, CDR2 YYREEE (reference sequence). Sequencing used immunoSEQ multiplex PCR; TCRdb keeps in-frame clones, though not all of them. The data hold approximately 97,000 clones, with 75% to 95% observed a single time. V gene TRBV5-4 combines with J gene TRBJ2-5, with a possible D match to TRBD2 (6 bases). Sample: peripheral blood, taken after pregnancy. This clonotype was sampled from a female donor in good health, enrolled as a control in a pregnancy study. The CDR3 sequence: CASSLPGGRGETQYF. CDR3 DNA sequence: TGTGCCAGCAGCTTGCCCGGGGGTAGAGGAGAGACCCAGTACTTC.